This T cell receptor (beta chain) was identified during a study of CD8 T cells in ankylosing spondylitis. Overall study findings and caveats: Disease-linked clones reportedly concentrated significantly in matched ankylosing spondylitis synovial fluid. Blood of patients with ankylosing spondylitis appeared to be characterized by a TCR beta motif of roughly eight highly homologous variants.

This clonotype appeared many times. Its antigen is not identified. The CDR3 has 15 residues. V was trimmed by 0 bases and J by 1 base, leaving 8 bases between them. Germline values: CDR1 SGHTA, CDR2 FQGNSA. In TCRdb, the 5' RACE reads were re-called with MiXCR into one record per CDR3 protein. The table shows more than 500,000 distinct CDR3 sequences, with about 5.2% occurring only once. This rearrangement joins TRBV7-2 to TRBJ2-3; a weak D match, TRBD2 (5 bases). Sequenced: blood, either unsorted or a sorted T cell fraction (not recorded which). The receptor was isolated from a male donor with ankylosing spondylitis. CDR3 bases: TGTGCCAGCAGCTTAGCGGGGAGCGGCACAGATACGCAGTATTTT. Protein sequence: CASSLAGSGTDTQYF.